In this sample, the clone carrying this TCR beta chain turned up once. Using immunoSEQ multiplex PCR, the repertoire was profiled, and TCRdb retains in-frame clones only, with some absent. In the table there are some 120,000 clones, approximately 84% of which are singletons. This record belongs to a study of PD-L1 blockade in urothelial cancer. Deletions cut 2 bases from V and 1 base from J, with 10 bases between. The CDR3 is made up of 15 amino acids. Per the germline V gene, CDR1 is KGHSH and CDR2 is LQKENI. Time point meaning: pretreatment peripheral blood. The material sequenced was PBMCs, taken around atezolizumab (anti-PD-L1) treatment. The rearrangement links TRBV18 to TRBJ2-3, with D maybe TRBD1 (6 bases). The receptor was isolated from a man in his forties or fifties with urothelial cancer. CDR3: CASSPYREGTDTQYF. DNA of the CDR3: TGTGCCAGCTCACCATACAGGGAAGGCACAGATACGCAGTATTTT.